The sequence of this TCR beta chain was determined in a study of cytomegalovirus exposure and HLA in healthy donors. General study findings and limits: Listed as cytomegalovirus-associated were approximately 160 TCR beta chains. Reportedly, cytomegalovirus status was diagnosed with high sensitivity and specificity. Subsequent analysis of the roughly 120 validation repertoires found a tendency for first-cohort TCR clusters to co-occur.

As for this clone: Its antigen remains unidentified.

J lost 5 bases, V lost 6 bases, and 5 bases had no gene match. The CDR3 has 15 residues. The germline V gene encodes CDR1 KGHSH and CDR2 LQKENI. Method: immunoSEQ multiplex PCR; TCRdb's copy keeps in-frame clones and lacks some. The sample has 90,000 to 150,000 clones, 85% to 90% seen once; the top ten hold more than 5%. The sample was PBMCs. The receptor was isolated from a woman between 18 and 30 years old in good health and CMV-seropositive. The V and J genes are TRBV18 and TRBJ2-3, with 13 positions matching TRBD2. The CDR3 spells CASSPGLAGLDTQYF. Written as DNA, the CDR3 is TGTGCCAGCTCGCCGGGACTAGCGGGACTAGATACGCAGTATTTT. Full variable domain (outside the CDR3, taken from reference TRBV18 and TRBJ2-3): NAGVMQNPRHLVRRRGQEARLRCSPMKGHSHVYWYRQLPEEGLKFMVYLQKENIIDESGMPKERFSAEFPKEGPSILRIQQVVRGDSAAYFCASSPGLAGLDTQYFGPGTRLTVL.